The T cell receptor (beta chain) described here comes from a study of T-cell reconstitution after alpha-beta-depleted transplantation in children. Points from the study as a whole: Surviving recipient T cells and thymic progenitors accounted for the high day-60 TCRbeta diversity observed in some patients. Several hundred expanded graft clones reportedly were the source of alpha-beta T cells about two months after transplant. T cells produced anew were the main source of T-cell counts and diversity one year after transplant.

It was with unique molecular identifiers that the TCRbeta library was prepared. MiXCR was run by TCRdb on the PCR reads, yielding one entry per CDR3 protein. The sample yields 80,000 or so distinct CDR3 sequences, 14% seen once. This clonotype has only a few counts. Its antigen is still unknown. V trimming: 4 bases; J trimming: 7 bases; junction bases outside the gene matches: 10. Germline V gene sequence: CDR1 SGDLS, CDR2 YYNGEE. CDR3 length: 15 amino acids. The chain joins TRBV9 to TRBJ2-7; TRBD1 matches at 11 bases. The receptor's source is a male patient under 10 years old who had a stem cell transplant for acute lymphoblastic leukemia, so the T cells may come from the graft donor. This specimen was PBMCs, mostly from graft donor cells, taken 180 days after TCRalphabeta/CD19-depleted stem cell transplant. The CDR3 DNA is TGTGCCAGCAGCCTCTCCGGGACAGGGGGAAATGAGCAGTACTTC. Translating it yields CASSLSGTGGNEQYF.